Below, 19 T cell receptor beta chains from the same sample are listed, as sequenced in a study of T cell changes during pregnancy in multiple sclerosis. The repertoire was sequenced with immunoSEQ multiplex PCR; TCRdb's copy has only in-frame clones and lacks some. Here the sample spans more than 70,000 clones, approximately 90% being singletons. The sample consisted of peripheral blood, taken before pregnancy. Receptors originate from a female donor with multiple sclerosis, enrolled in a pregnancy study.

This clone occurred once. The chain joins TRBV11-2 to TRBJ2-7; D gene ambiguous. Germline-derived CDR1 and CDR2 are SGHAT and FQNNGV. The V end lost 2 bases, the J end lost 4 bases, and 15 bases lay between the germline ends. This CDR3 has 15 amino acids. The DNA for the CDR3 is TGTGCCAGCAGCTTATCCCTAACGGTTGATTACGAGCAGTACTTC. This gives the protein CASSLSLTVDYEQYF.

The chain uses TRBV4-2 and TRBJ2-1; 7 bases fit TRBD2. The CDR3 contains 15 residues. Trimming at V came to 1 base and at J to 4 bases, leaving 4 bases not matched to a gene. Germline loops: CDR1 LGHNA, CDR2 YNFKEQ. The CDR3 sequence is CASSQVGTKYNEQFF. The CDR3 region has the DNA TGTGCCAGCAGCCAAGTTGGGACTAAATACAATGAGCAGTTCTTC.

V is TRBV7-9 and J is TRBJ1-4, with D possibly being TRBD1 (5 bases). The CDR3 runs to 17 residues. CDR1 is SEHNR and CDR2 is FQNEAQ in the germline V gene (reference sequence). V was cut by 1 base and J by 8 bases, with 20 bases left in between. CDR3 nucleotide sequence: TGTGCCAGCAGCTTAGTTTCAGGGCGGGGATGGCGCGAAAAACTGTTTTTT. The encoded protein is CASSLVSGRGWREKLFF.

This chain's CDR3 is CASRRKTGEETQYF. CDR3 nucleotide sequence: TGTGCCAGCAGGCGAAAGACAGGGGAAGAGACCCAGTACTTC. The gene calls are TRBV5-4 and TRBJ2-5; 8 bases line up with TRBD1. The germline gives CDR1 SGHNT, CDR2 YYREEE (reference sequence). CDR3 length equals 14 residues. Germline trimming cut 5 bases from V and 3 bases from J; bases unmatched to any gene: 6. The complete variable domain, with remaining parts taken from reference TRBV5-4 and TRBJ2-5, reads ETGVTQSPTHLIKTRGQQVTLRCSSQSGHNTVSWYQQALGQGPQFIFQYYREEENGRGNFPPRFSGLQFPNYSSELNVNALELDDSALYLCASRRKTGEETQYFGPGTRLLVL.

This CDR3 reads CARNSGTGYAAFF. CDR3 coding DNA: TGTGCCAGGAACTCAGGGACAGGGTATGCAGCTTTCTTT. The rearrangement joins TRBV2 to TRBJ1-1; 9 bases agree with TRBD1. Germline V gene sequence: CDR1 SNHLY, CDR2 FYNNEI. Germline trimming cut 9 bases from V and 10 bases from J; bases unmatched to any gene: 12. This CDR3 has 13 amino acids.

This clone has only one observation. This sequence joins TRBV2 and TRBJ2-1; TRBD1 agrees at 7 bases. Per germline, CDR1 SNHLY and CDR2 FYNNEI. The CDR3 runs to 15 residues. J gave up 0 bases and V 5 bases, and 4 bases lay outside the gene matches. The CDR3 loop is CASSSTGSSYNEQFF. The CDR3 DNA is TGTGCCAGCAGTTCGACAGGGTCCTCCTACAATGAGCAGTTCTTC.

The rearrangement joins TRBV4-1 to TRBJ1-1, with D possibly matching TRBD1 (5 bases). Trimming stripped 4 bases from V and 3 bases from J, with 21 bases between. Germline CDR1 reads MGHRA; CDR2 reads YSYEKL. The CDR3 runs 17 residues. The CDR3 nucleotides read TGCGCCAGCAGCCCCTTAGGGGAAGGAGGGGTAGACACTGAAGCTTTCTTT. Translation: CASSPLGEGGVDTEAFF.

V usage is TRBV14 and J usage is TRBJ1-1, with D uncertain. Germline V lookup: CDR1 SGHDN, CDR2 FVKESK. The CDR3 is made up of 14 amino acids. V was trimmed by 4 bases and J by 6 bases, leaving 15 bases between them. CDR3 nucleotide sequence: TGTGCCAGCAGCCTCGCAGCGATTTCGGCTGAAGCTTTCTTT. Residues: CASSLAAISAEAFF.

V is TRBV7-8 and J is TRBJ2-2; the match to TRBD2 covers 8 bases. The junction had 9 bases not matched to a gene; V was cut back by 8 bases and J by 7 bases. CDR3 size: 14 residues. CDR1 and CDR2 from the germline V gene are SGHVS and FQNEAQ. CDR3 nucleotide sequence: TGTGCCAGCTTCCGGGGGGGGTCTGGCGGGGAGCTGTTTTTT. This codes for CASFRGGSGGELFF. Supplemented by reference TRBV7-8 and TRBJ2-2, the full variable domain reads GAGVSQSPRYKVAKRGQDVALRCDPISGHVSLFWYQQALGQGPEFLTYFQNEAQLDKSGLPSDRFFAERPEGSVSTLKIQRTQQEDSAVYLCASFRGGSGGELFFGEGSRLTVL.

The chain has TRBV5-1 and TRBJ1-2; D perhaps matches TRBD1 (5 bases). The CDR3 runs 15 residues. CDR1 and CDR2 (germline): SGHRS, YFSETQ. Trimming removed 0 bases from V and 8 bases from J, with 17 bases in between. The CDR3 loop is CASSLAGVAGHGYTF. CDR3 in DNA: TGCGCCAGCAGCTTGGCCGGTGTGGCAGGGCACGGCTACACCTTC.

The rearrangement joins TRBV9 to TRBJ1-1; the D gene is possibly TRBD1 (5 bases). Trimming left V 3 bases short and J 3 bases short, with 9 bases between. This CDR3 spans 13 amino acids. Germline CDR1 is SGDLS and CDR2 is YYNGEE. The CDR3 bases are TGTGCCAGCAGCGCTCAAGGGGACACTGAAGCTTTCTTT. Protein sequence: CASSAQGDTEAFF.

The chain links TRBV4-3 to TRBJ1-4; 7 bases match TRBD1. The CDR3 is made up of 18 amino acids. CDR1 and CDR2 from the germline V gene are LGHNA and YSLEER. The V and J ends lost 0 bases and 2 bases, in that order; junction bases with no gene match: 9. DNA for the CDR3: TGCGCCAGCAGCCAAGATTTGAGGGGGCGAGGGACTAATGAAAAACTGTTTTTT. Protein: CASSQDLRGRGTNEKLFF.

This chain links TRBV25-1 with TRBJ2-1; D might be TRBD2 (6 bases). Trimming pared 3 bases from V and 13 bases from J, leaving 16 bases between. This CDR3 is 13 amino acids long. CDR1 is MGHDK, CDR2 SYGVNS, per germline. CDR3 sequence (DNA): TGTGCCAGCAGTGAGACAAGCCGGGACTCCCAGTTCTTC. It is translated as CASSETSRDSQFF.

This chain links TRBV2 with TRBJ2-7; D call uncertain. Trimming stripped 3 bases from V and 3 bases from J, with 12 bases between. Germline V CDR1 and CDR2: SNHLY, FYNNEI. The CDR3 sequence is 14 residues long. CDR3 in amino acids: CASSEGPIIYEQYF. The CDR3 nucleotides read TGTGCCAGCAGTGAGGGCCCTATAATCTACGAGCAGTACTTC. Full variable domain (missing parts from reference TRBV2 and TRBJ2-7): EPEVTQTPSHQVTQMGQEVILRCVPISNHLYFYWYRQILGQKVEFLVSFYNNEISEKSEIFDDQFSVERPDGSNFTLKIRSTKLEDSAMYFCASSEGPIIYEQYFGPGTRLTVT.

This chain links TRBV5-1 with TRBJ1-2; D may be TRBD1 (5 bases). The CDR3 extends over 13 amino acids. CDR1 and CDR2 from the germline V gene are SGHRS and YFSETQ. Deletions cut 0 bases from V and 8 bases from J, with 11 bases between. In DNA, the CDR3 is TGCGCCAGCAGCTTGGCAGGGTGGCAGGGCTACACCTTC. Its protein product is CASSLAGWQGYTF.

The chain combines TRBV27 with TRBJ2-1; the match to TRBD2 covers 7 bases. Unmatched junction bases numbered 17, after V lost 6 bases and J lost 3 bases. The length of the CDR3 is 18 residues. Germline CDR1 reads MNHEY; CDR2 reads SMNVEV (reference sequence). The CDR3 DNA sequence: TGTGCCAGCAGCTTAGGGCCCCGTCGCGGGGGATACTACAATGAGCAGTTCTTC. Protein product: CASSLGPRRGGYYNEQFF.

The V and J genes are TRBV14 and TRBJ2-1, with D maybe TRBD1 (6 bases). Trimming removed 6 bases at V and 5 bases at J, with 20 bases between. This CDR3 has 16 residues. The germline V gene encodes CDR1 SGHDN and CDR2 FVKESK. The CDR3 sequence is CASRGNRATLDNEQFF. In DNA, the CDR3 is TGTGCCAGCAGGGGGAACAGGGCAACTCTTGACAATGAGCAGTTCTTC. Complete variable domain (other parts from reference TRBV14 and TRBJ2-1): EAGVTQFPSHSVIEKGQTVTLRCDPISGHDNLYWYRRVMGKEIKFLLHFVKESKQDESGMPNNRFLAERTGGTYSTLKVQPAELEDSGVYFCASRGNRATLDNEQFFGPGTRLTVL.

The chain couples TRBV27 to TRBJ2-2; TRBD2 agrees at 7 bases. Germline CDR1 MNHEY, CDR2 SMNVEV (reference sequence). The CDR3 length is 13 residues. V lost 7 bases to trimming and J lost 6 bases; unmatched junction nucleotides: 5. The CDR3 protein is CASTWGGAGELFF. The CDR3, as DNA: TGTGCCAGCACCTGGGGAGGGGCCGGGGAGCTGTTTTTT.

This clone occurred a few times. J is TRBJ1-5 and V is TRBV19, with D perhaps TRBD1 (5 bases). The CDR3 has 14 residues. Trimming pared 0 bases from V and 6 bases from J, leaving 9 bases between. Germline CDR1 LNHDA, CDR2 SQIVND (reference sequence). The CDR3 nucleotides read TGTGCCAGTAGTATAGAGGGGCGGGGTCAGCCCCAGCATTTT. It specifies CASSIEGRGQPQHF.